A single T cell receptor (beta chain) is shown here with its context. The data are from a study of T cells after yellow fever vaccination. Germline-derived CDR1 and CDR2 are GTSNPN and SVGIG (reference sequence). CDR3 size: 11 residues. Trimming removed 0 bases at V and 11 bases at J, with 8 bases between. Generation of TCR cDNA used 5'RACE template switching (which added a universal primer site and UMIs). TCRdb reanalysed the 5' RACE reads using MiXCR and keeps one entry per CDR3 protein. The sample yields around 320,000 distinct CDR3 sequences, around 11% seen once. The genes are TRBV30 and TRBJ2-4, with a tentative D call TRBD1 (5 bases). The TCR originated in a man younger than 35 who received the YFV17D yellow fever vaccine. Specimen: CD4+ T cells sorted from PBMCs, collected 45 days after the yellow fever booster vaccination. Here the CDR3 DNA reads TGTGCCTGGAGTGTCGGACAAGTTCAGTACTTC. Residues: CAWSVGQVQYF.